This T cell receptor beta chain was sequenced in a study of cytomegalovirus exposure and HLA in healthy donors. Primers for the PCR totalled 60 Vbeta and 13 Jbeta. Profiled with immunoSEQ multiplex PCR; TCRdb holds only in-frame clones, not every one. Of approximately 170,000 clones listed, 65% to 85% are singletons. Broader study findings: Fewer N-insertions than the approximately 680-donor mean were reportedly shown by an Asian-associated ancestry cluster in a later analysis.

A remark on this clone: The antigen is undetermined.

This clonotype was obtained from a woman between 18 and 30 years old in good health and CMV-seronegative. The sequenced sample was PBMCs.

The CDR3 DNA follows: TGTGCCAGCAGTTTATCCAGGAATGAAAAACTGTTTTTT. As protein: CASSLSRNEKLFF. The rearrangement joins TRBV28 to TRBJ1-4, with D uncertain. Germline assignment: CDR1 MDHEN and CDR2 SYDVKM. V lost 1 base to trimming and J lost 5 bases, with 5 bases between them. The length of the CDR3 is 13 residues. Based on the CDR3 plus reference TRBV28 and TRBJ1-4, the full variable domain is DVKVTQSSRYLVKRTGEKVFLECVQDMDHENMFWYRQDPGLGLRLIYFSYDVKMKEKGDIPEGYSVSREKKERFSLILESASTNQTSMYLCASSLSRNEKLFFGSGTQLSVL.